This T cell receptor (beta chain) was sequenced during a study of blood T cell repertoires in COVID-19. CDR3 size: 19 residues. Each participant's cohort was designated according to participant-reported clinical history. Original analysis: Amplification of reference gene primers was used by the study to estimate nucleated cell counts. Repertoires were generated with immunoSEQ multiplex PCR, while TCRdb's copy carries only in-frame clones and drops some. V and J calls and clone size are those listed in that table; D and trimming were worked out from the DNA. The table includes 200,000 to 250,000 clones, roughly four fifths detected once.

The source of this sequence is a woman aged 55-70 years who had recovered from COVID-19. J is TRBJ1-2 and V is TRBV21-1; TRBD1, the D gene given by the table, was not confirmed from the DNA. TRBV21-1 has pseudogene status. Material: PBMCs or T cells enriched from blood (not recorded which). The CDR3 DNA sequence: TGTGCCAGCAGCACAAAGGGGGTGACAGATAATCAGCCTAAGTATGGCTACACCTTC. Residues: CASSTKGVTDNQPKYGYTF.